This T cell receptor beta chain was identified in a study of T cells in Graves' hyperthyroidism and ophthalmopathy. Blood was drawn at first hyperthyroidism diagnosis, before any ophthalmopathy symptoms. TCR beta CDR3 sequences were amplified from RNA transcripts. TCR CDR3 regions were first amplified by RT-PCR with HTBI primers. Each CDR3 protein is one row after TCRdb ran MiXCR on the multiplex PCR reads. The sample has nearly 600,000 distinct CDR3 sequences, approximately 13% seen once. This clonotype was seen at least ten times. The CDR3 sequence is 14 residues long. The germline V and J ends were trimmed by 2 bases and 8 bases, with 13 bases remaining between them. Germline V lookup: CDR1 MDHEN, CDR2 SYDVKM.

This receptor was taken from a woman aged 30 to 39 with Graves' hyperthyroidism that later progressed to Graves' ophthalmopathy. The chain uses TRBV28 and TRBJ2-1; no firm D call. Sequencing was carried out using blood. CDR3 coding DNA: TGTGCCAGCAGTTTAGCGCCTAGTCGGGATGAGCAGTTCTTC. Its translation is CASSLAPSRDEQFF.